Listed below are T cell receptor beta chains from one sample, sequenced in a study of blood T cell repertoires in COVID-19. Produced via immunoSEQ multiplex PCR; TCRdb's table is partial and in-frame only. The repertoire consists of 140,000 or so clones, with about 74% occurring once and the leading ten covering 15% to 20%. The specimen sequenced was peripheral blood. Receptor source: a man aged 45 to 65 with acute or convalescent COVID-19. Each CDR3 is given with its conserved first and last residue. D genes are given only for firm matches. Some rows have no size entry. The others give once, few or many, or a class for an expanded clone.

-	-	TRBV15	TRBJ1-4	TGTGCCACCAGCAGAGATGGACAGCTTAATGAAAAACTGTTTTTT	CATSRDGQLNEKLFF
-	-	TRBV2	TRBJ2-7	TGTGCCAGCAAGGGTGTAGGGCCGGGGGAGCAGTACTTC	CASKGVGPGEQYF
-	-	TRBV6-1	TRBJ2-3	TGTGCCAGCAGTGAAACAGGGTCTAGCGGACCTAGCACAGATACGCAGTATTTT	CASSETGSSGPSTDTQYF
few	-	TRBV2	TRBJ1-5	TGTGCCAGCAGTGAAGTTCGGGGTATAGGTCAGCCCCAGCATTTT	CASSEVRGIGQPQHF
-	TRBD2	TRBV5-1	TRBJ2-5	TGCGCCAGCAGTCCTTCCGGGACTAGCGTACAAGAGACCCAGTACTTC	CASSPSGTSVQETQYF
many	TRBD1	TRBV19	TRBJ1-1	TGTGCCAGTAAAGAAAGGGGGCGTACTGAAGCTTTCTTT	CASKERGRTEAFF
once	-	TRBV5-1	TRBJ1-3	TGCGCCAGCAGCCCAACAGGGATAGGAGGAAACACCATATATTTT	CASSPTGIGGNTIYF
-	-	TRBV3-1/TRBV3-2	TRBJ1-4	TGTGCCAGCAGATCGAACAGCAAACCTAATGAAAAACTGTTTTTT	CASRSNSKPNEKLFF
-	TRBD2	TRBV6-5	TRBJ2-6	TGTGCCAGCAGGAACGGGGGGGCTGGGGCCAACGTCCTGACTTTC	CASRNGGAGANVLTF
-	-	TRBV19	TRBJ2-3	TGTGCCAGTAGTTATCGGGGGTCGGATACGCAGTATTTT	CASSYRGSDTQYF
-	-	TRBV7-2	TRBJ1-3	TGTGCCAGCAGCTTTCGTATCTCTGGAAACACCATATATTTT	CASSFRISGNTIYF
-	-	TRBV12-3/TRBV12-4	TRBJ1-2	TGTGCCAGCAGTTCCTCCTATGGCTACACCTTC	CASSSSYGYTF
-	TRBD1	TRBV19	TRBJ2-7	TGTGCCAGTAGACGGACAGGGGCCTACGAGCAGTACTTC	CASRRTGAYEQYF
few	-	TRBV3-1/TRBV3-2	TRBJ2-2	TGTGCCAGCACCCTATTGAACACCGGGGAGCTGTTTTTT	CASTLLNTGELFF
-	TRBD1	TRBV6-6	TRBJ1-6	TGTGCCAGCAGTCCAGGGGGGAACAATTCACCCCTCCACTTT	CASSPGGNNSPLHF
-	TRBD1	TRBV6-1	TRBJ2-2	TGTGCCAGCAGTGACCCGGGACAGGTTTCCGGGGAGCTGTTTTTT	CASSDPGQVSGELFF
-	-	TRBV6-5	TRBJ2-7	TGTGCCAGCAACGACGGGTTAAGCTCCTACGAGCAGTACTTC	CASNDGLSSYEQYF
-	-	TRBV11-2	TRBJ2-2	TGTGCCAGCAGCTTATTGAGGGCCACCGGGGAGCTGTTTTTT	CASSLLRATGELFF
-	-	TRBV19	TRBJ1-1	TGTGCCAGTAGTATCGGTGGGCTGGGAGCTTTCTTT	CASSIGGLGAFF
-	-	TRBV24-1	TRBJ2-1	TGTGCCACCAGTGTGTCGTCCGGGGATGTACAGTTCTTC	CATSVSSGDVQFF
few	TRBD1	TRBV27	TRBJ1-6	TGTGCCAGCAGTTTCACAGGGGTTAGTTCACCCCTCCACTTT	CASSFTGVSSPLHF
-	TRBD1	TRBV9	TRBJ2-4	TGTGCCAGCAGCCCTGGGACAGGGATGGCCAAAAACATTCAGTACTTC	CASSPGTGMAKNIQYF
-	-	TRBV6-1	TRBJ2-1	TGTGCCAGCAGTGAAACAGGGAGCTCCTACAATGAGCAGTTCTTC	CASSETGSSYNEQFF
-	-	TRBV10-1	TRBJ1-1	TGCGCCAGTAGAGCCAATGTTCTCACTGAAGCTTTCTTT	CASRANVLTEAFF
-	-	TRBV2	TRBJ2-7	TGTGCCAGCCGGTGGTCCTACGAGCAGTACTTC	CASRWSYEQYF
-	-	TRBV28	TRBJ1-2	TGTGCCAGCACCCCCCCTGGCGGATCTCTAGGCTACACCTTC	CASTPPGGSLGYTF
-	-	TRBV9	TRBJ1-4	TGTGCCAGCAGCGTAGCGACAGGAATTAATGAAAAACTGTTTTTT	CASSVATGINEKLFF
-	TRBD2	TRBV5-5	TRBJ2-1	TGTGCCAGCAGCCTTAGCGGGGACTCCTACAATGAGCAGTTCTTC	CASSLSGDSYNEQFF
-	-	TRBV21-1	TRBJ1-6	TGTGCCAGCAGCGACCACAGGGGGCCCTACTATAATTCACCCCTCCACTTT	CASSDHRGPYYNSPLHF
-	TRBD1	TRBV28	TRBJ1-4	TGTGCCAGCAGTTGGGACAGGGGAAACGAAAAACTGTTTTTT	CASSWDRGNEKLFF
-	TRBD2	TRBV7-2	TRBJ2-5	TGTGCCAGCAGCGTCGCTAGCGGGGGGGTCCAAGAGACCCAGTACTTC	CASSVASGGVQETQYF